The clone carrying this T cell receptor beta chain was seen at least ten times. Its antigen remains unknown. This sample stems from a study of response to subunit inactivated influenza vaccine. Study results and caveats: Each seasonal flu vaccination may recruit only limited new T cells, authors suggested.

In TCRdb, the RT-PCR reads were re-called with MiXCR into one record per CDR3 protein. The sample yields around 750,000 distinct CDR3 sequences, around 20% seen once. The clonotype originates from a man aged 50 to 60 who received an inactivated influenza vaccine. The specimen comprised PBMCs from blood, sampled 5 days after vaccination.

CDR3 region: CASKPVGNYGYTF. The DNA for the CDR3 is TGTGCCAGCAAGCCGGTGGGTAACTATGGCTACACCTTC. The rearrangement links TRBV27 to TRBJ1-2, with no clear D. CDR1 and CDR2 (germline): MNHEY, SMNVEV (reference sequence). The CDR3 spans 13 residues. V was shortened by 7 bases and J by 1 base, with 10 bases between the two germline ends.